This TCR beta chain is drawn from a study of blood T cell repertoires in COVID-19 (dated by TCRdb to about 2020). For the wider study: Samples covering the acute and convalescent phases of COVID-19 were provided by collaborators in the United States, Italy and Spain. The material from the prospective study consisted of cDNA or gDNA derived from T cells, B-cell-depleted T cells, or PBMCs. The dataset comprised deeply sampled blood TCRbeta repertoires from subjects exposed to, actively infected with, or recovered from COVID-19. The repertoires were released in a freely available public database intended as a resource for research on the immune response to SARS-CoV-2. The samples were drawn from the first 160 participants of the ongoing ImmuneRACE study and from more than 1,000 subjects provided by 6 global collaborators. A de-identified subject ID, COVID-19 status, age in years and sex were almost always included in the sample metadata. Where available, HLA class I and class II types were taken from metadata supplied by the sample provider and were not determined by assay-based typing.

The immunoSEQ Assay, a bias-controlled multiplex PCR, was used to amplify TCRbeta CDR3 regions from genomic DNA. For the original study's pipeline: The number of nucleated cells in each sample was estimated from the amplification of reference gene primers within the assay. Sequence reads were collapsed and filtered to measure the absolute abundance of every unique TCRbeta CDR3 rearrangement. For each sample, productive Simpson clonality was calculated by taking the square root of Simpson's diversity index across productive rearrangements. TCRdb re-hosts the immuneACCESS table, in-frame sequences only. Its copies lack some clones; in the studies checked, an unresolved V gene accounts for under half of them, and the cause for the rest is not known. V and J calls and clone size follow that table, whereas D and trimming were derived from the DNA. The sample has 250,000 to 350,000 clones on record, approximately 83% of them singletons. The top ten clones comprise 2% to 2.5% of the sample.

Concerning this clone: Its antigen is currently not known. No much larger clonotype is one base removed from it; base qualities were not supplied.

The full study reports these points: How much clinical and demographic metadata was included differed by source and by participant, and the metadata was provided uncurated.

A second Seattle source provided samples from volunteer blood donors who had recovered from COVID-19. The collaborating institutions used their own protocols to collect whole blood in K2EDTA tubes. Collaborator samples were shipped for TCRbeta analysis as frozen whole blood, isolated PBMCs, or DNA extracted from either sample type. The CDR3 runs 15 amino acids, cysteine and phenylalanine included. The CDR3 DNA has 45 bases and is translated from base 1. Trimming costs V 3 bases and J 0 bases, and their ends lie 11 bases apart. CDR1 and CDR2 are read off the germline V gene as MDHEN and SYDVKM. The chain joins TRBV28 to TRBJ2-5; the D gene is not confidently resolved. This TCR derives from a woman in her twenties or thirties who had recovered from COVID-19. Sequencing used peripheral blood. The sequenced DNA is TGTGCCAGCAGTTTTAATAACGGTAACCAAGAGACCCAGTACTTC. It translates as CASSFNNGNQETQYF.